This T cell receptor (beta chain) was captured by sequencing in a study of shared clonotypes between healthy human individuals. Points from the study as a whole: Limitation of the genetic and exposure-history diversity represented came from the few donors.

On this clone: Its antigen is as yet unknown.

The naive CD8 fraction comprised CD45RO-negative cells positively selected for CCR7 and excluded terminally differentiated effector memory CD45RA+ cells. On sorted subsets, replicate PCRs used about 200 ng DNA, or roughly 30,000 T cell genomes. The protocol was immunoSEQ multiplex PCR, while the TCRdb copy is restricted to in-frame clones and leaves out a portion. The sample holds 800,000 to 950,000 clones, roughly 96% seen once. The CDR3 consists of 16 residues. Per the germline V gene, CDR1 is WSHSY and CDR2 is SAAADI. Trimming pared 3 bases from V and 5 bases from J, leaving 20 bases between. V and J are TRBV10-2 and TRBJ2-7; D is unresolved. The sequence was obtained from a man in his thirties or forties in good health. Sequencing was performed on naive CD8+ T cells sorted from blood. CDR3 loop: CASSDPGLTLGHEQYF. The CDR3 bases are TGCGCCAGCAGTGATCCGGGTCTTACCCTCGGCCACGAGCAGTACTTC.